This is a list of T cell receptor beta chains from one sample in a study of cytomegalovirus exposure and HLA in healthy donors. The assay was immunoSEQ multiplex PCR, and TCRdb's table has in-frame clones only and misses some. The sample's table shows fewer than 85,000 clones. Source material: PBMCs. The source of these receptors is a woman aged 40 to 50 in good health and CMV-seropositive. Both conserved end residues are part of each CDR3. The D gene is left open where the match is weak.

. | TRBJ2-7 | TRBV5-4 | CASSLTGARGEQYF | TGTGCCAGCAGCTTGACGGGAGCGCGAGGCGAGCAGTACTTC
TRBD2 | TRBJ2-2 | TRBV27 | CASSLSRTSGELFF | TGTGCCAGCAGTTTATCGAGGACTAGCGGGGAGCTGTTTTTT
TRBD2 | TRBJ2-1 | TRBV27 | CASSPRLAGGRVYNNEQFF | TGTGCCAGCAGTCCTAGACTAGCGGGAGGGCGGGTATATAACAATGAGCAGTTCTTC
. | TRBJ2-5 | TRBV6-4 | CASTAYGGETQYF | TGTGCCAGCACGGCGTACGGGGGTGAGACCCAGTACTTC
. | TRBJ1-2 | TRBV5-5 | CASRPQGNYGYTF | TGTGCCAGCAGGCCGCAGGGGAACTATGGCTACACCTTC
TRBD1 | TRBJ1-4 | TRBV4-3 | CASSLRGQFNEKLFF | TGCGCCAGCAGCCTGAGGGGACAGTTTAATGAAAAACTGTTTTTT
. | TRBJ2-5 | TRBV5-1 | CASSLVRGLRETQYF | TGCGCCAGCAGCTTGGTAAGAGGCCTCCGGGAGACCCAGTACTTC
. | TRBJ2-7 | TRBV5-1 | CASSLESGEYEQYF | TGCGCCAGCAGCTTGGAATCCGGGGAGTACGAGCAGTACTTC
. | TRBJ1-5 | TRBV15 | CATSRRQDNQPQHF | TGTGCCACCAGCAGGAGACAAGACAATCAGCCCCAGCATTTT
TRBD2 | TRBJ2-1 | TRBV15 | CATSTGREGNEQFF | TGTGCCACCAGCACTGGCAGGGAGGGGAATGAGCAGTTCTTC
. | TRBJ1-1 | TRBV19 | CASSIRGSTEAFF | TGTGCCAGTAGTATAAGGGGCAGCACTGAAGCTTTCTTT
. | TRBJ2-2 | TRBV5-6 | CASSLTGSASGELFF | TGTGCCAGCAGCTTGACAGGGAGCGCCAGCGGGGAGCTGTTTTTT
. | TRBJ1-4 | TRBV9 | CASSVDVRANEKLFF | TGTGCCAGCAGCGTAGATGTACGGGCTAATGAAAAACTGTTTTTT
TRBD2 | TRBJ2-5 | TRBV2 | CASSRTSGGAGKTQYF | TGTGCCAGCAGTCGGACTAGCGGGGGGGCAGGAAAGACCCAGTACTTC
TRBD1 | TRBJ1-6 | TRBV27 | CASSFQGVKSPLHF | TGTGCCAGCAGTTTTCAGGGGGTGAAATCACCCCTCCACTTT